The following is a TCR beta chain sequence with its context. Libraries were prepared by immunoSEQ multiplex PCR; TCRdb keeps only in-frame clonotypes and omits some of them. Here the sample spans 150,000 to 200,000 clones, more than 80% being singletons. The data belong to a study of blood T cell repertoires in COVID-19. Study in general: The United States, Italy and Spain were the sources of the acute and convalescent COVID-19 samples. PBMCs, B-cell-depleted T cells, or T cells provided the cDNA or gDNA that made up the material.

Trimming pared 0 bases from V and 4 bases from J, leaving 18 bases between. From germline, CDR1 is KGHSH and CDR2 LQKENI. The CDR3 runs to 17 residues. The participants were between about 18 and 90 years old and came from some 23 US areas. Membership in each cohort depended on participant-reported clinical history. The receptor's source is a man aged 45-60 years who had recovered from COVID-19. Sequences were obtained from PBMCs or T cells enriched from blood (not recorded which). V and J are TRBV18 and TRBJ1-2, with D maybe TRBD1 (6 bases). CDR3 region: CASSPPGQRRGPYGYTF. CDR3 sequence (DNA): TGTGCCAGCTCACCACCAGGACAGAGGAGAGGACCCTATGGCTACACCTTC.